The 18 T cell receptor beta chains below come from one sample, sequenced in a study of cytomegalovirus exposure and HLA in healthy donors. The PCR made use of 60 Vbeta and 13 Jbeta primers. Repertoires were generated with immunoSEQ multiplex PCR, while TCRdb's copy carries only in-frame clones and drops some. The sample includes roughly 130,000 clones, roughly two thirds of them seen just once. The sequenced sample consisted of PBMCs. The receptors derive from a man aged 25 to 40 in good health and CMV-seropositive.

The genes are TRBV5-8 and TRBJ2-7; D gene uncertain. With 2 bases removed from V and 2 bases from J, the gap between germline ends came to 17 bases. The CDR3 is 16 amino acids. CDR1 is SGHTS and CDR2 is YDEGEE in the germline V gene. The CDR3 coding sequence is TGTGCCAGCAGCTTAGCGTCGATTAGGAGAGCCTACGAGCAGTACTTC. Residues: CASSLASIRRAYEQYF.

The genes are TRBV18 and TRBJ1-1, with 7 bases fitting TRBD1. CDR3 length equals 15 residues. Germline CDR1 KGHSH, CDR2 LQKENI. V gave up 5 bases and J gave up 6 bases; unmatched junction bases: 12. The CDR3 protein is CASSAVPDRTAEAFF. The DNA for the CDR3 is TGTGCCAGCTCAGCCGTTCCGGACAGGACGGCTGAAGCTTTCTTT.

V usage is TRBV7-2 and J usage is TRBJ2-1; 9 bases line up with TRBD2. Germline V lookup: CDR1 SGHTA, CDR2 FQGNSA. The CDR3 spans 16 residues. Losses at the gene ends were 5 bases for V and 2 bases for J; bases not matched to a gene: 7. DNA for the CDR3: TGTGCCAGCAGCAGATCAGCGGGAGGCACCTACAATGAGCAGTTCTTC. Its protein product is CASSRSAGGTYNEQFF.

The rearrangement links TRBV6-5 to TRBJ2-5; 7 bases match TRBD2. V shed 2 bases and J 0 bases; nucleotides not matched to a gene: 6. Germline CDR1 MNHEY, CDR2 SVGAGI. This CDR3 region has 16 residues. The CDR3 protein is CASSYGLAENQETQYF. In nucleotides, the CDR3 is TGTGCCAGCAGTTACGGGCTAGCGGAAAACCAAGAGACCCAGTACTTC.

The CDR3 loop is CASSPLQGVGEQYF. CDR3 sequence (DNA): TGTGCCAGCAGCCCTTTACAGGGGGTGGGCGAGCAGTACTTC. V usage is TRBV7-2 and J usage is TRBJ2-7; TRBD1 matches 8 bases. Germline V gene data show CDR1 as SGHTA and CDR2 as FQGNSA. V was clipped by 5 bases and J by 6 bases; unmatched bases: 9. This CDR3 is built from 14 residues.

This sequence joins TRBV6-1 and TRBJ2-3; the match to TRBD2 covers 8 bases. V gave up 7 bases and J gave up 4 bases; unmatched junction bases: 7. CDR1 and CDR2 (germline): MNHNS, SASEGT. The CDR3 consists of 14 residues. In DNA form, the CDR3 reads TGTGCCAGCAAAGAAGCGGGAGAGGCAGATACGCAGTATTTT. Translating gives CASKEAGEADTQYF.

To note about this clone: The sample contains more than one DNA sequence encoding this CDR3. The chain is built from TRBV27 and TRBJ1-5, with D unclear. Germline values: CDR1 MNHEY, CDR2 SMNVEV (reference sequence). The ends were cut back, 5 bases at V and 4 bases at J, with 6 bases in the middle. This CDR3 has 12 amino acids. CDR3 in DNA: TGTGCCAGCAGTACACAAAATCAGCCCCAGCATTTT. Translating gives CASSTQNQPQHF.

This clone was seen once. This chain uses TRBV5-1 with TRBJ2-7, with 9 nucleotides matching TRBD1. CDR1 and CDR2 (germline): SGHRS, YFSETQ. Germline trimming cut 3 bases from V and 7 bases from J; bases unmatched to any gene: 8. The CDR3 covers 14 residues. CDR3 sequence reads: CASSWGQGSSEQYF. The CDR3 DNA follows: TGCGCCAGCAGCTGGGGACAGGGTAGCTCTGAGCAGTACTTC. Full variable domain (rest looked up from reference TRBV5-1 and TRBJ2-7): KAGVTQTPRYLIKTRGQQVTLSCSPISGHRSVSWYQQTPGQGLQFLFEYFSETQRNKGNFPGRFSGRQFSNSRSEMNVSTLELGDSALYLCASSWGQGSSEQYFGPGTRLTVT.

This chain links TRBV18 with TRBJ2-1; 8 nucleotides agree with TRBD2. The CDR3 is 15 amino acids. V trimming: 1 base; J trimming: 7 bases; junction bases outside the gene matches: 6. Germline V gives CDR1 KGHSH, CDR2 LQKENI. The CDR3 bases are TGTGCCAGCTCACCACACGGGGGGGTCTGGAATGAGCAGTTCTTC. This sequence encodes CASSPHGGVWNEQFF.

V is TRBV5-1 and J is TRBJ1-2; the D is unclear. Germline CDR1 and CDR2: SGHRS and YFSETQ. V was shortened by 4 bases and J by 3 bases, with 13 bases between the two germline ends. This CDR3 has 14 residues. CDR3 residues: CASSVLIMDYGYTF. The CDR3 DNA is TGCGCCAGCAGCGTACTTATAATGGACTATGGCTACACCTTC.

The chain combines TRBV5-1 with TRBJ2-2, with D maybe TRBD1 (6 bases). Germline CDR1 is SGHRS and CDR2 is YFSETQ. Trimming left V 1 base short and J 5 bases short, with 15 bases between. The CDR3 is made up of 16 amino acids. Here the CDR3 reads CASSLIGGAGTGELFF. The CDR3 DNA reads TGCGCCAGCAGCTTGATAGGGGGAGCAGGTACCGGGGAGCTGTTTTTT.

This chain connects TRBV7-3 to TRBJ2-7; D remains unclear. The CDR3 totals 12 residues. Between the trimmed V and J ends, which lost 2 bases and 7 bases, there was a span of 9 bases. Per germline, CDR1 SGHTA and CDR2 FQGTGA. CDR3 sequence reads: CASSLERGEQYF. Here the CDR3 DNA reads TGTGCCAGCAGCTTAGAACGCGGTGAGCAGTACTTC.

This chain uses TRBV5-6 with TRBJ2-3; D perhaps matches TRBD1 (5 bases). CDR1 is SGHDT, CDR2 YYEEEE, per germline. The CDR3 spans 14 residues. The V and J ends lost 4 bases and 11 bases respectively, with 20 bases between them. In DNA, the CDR3 is TGTGCCAGCAGCCCCTGGACAAGCTCCGAGAGGCAGTATTTT. It encodes CASSPWTSSERQYF. The full variable domain, its missing parts supplied by reference TRBV5-6 and TRBJ2-3, is DAGVTQSPTHLIKTRGQQVTLRCSPKSGHDTVSWYQQALGQGPQFIFQYYEEEERQRGNFPDRFSGHQFPNYSSELNVNALLLGDSALYLCASSPWTSSERQYFGPGTRLTVL.

The chain recombines TRBV9 with TRBJ2-3, with 7 nucleotides matching TRBD2. In germline, CDR1 is SGDLS, CDR2 YYNGEE. V was clipped by 4 bases and J by 6 bases; unmatched bases: 2. This CDR3 spans 12 amino acids. The CDR3 DNA follows: TGTGCCAGCAGCCGGGACTACGATACGCAGTATTTT. Amino acids: CASSRDYDTQYF. Drawing the rest from reference TRBV9 and TRBJ2-3, the complete variable domain is DSGVTQTPKHLITATGQRVTLRCSPRSGDLSVYWYQQSLDQGLQFLIQYYNGEERAKGNILERFSAQQFPDLHSELNLSSLELGDSALYFCASSRDYDTQYFGPGTRLTVL.

The chain couples TRBV10-3 to TRBJ2-5, with D perhaps matching TRBD2 (5 bases). V lost 0 bases and J lost 2, with 10 bases in between. Germline V lookup: CDR1 ENHRY, CDR2 SYGVKD. This CDR3 comprises 15 residues. The CDR3 sequence: CAISESRAAQETQYF. Here the CDR3 DNA reads TGTGCCATCAGTGAGTCGAGGGCAGCACAAGAGACCCAGTACTTC.

The sample holds one count of this clone. The chain employs TRBV5-3 and TRBJ2-3, with TRBD2 matching 9 bases. TRBV5-3 is treated as an ORF (open reading frame) with a function not yet certain. The ends lost 3 bases at V and 0 bases at J; junction bases unmatched: 20. The CDR3 loop spans 21 amino acids. CDR3 in amino acids: CARSSTPLGPSGAKSTDTQYF. In DNA form, the CDR3 reads TGTGCCAGAAGCTCCACGCCTCTAGGGCCTAGCGGGGCGAAAAGCACAGATACGCAGTATTTT.

V gene TRBV29-1 combines with J gene TRBJ2-3; no clear D. The germline V gene encodes CDR1 SQVTM and CDR2 ANQGSEA. The V end was cut by 6 bases, the J end by 4 bases, with 17 bases between. The CDR3 sequence is 14 residues long. CDR3 residues: CSVETRIKPDTQYF. The CDR3 nucleotides read TGCAGCGTCGAGACTCGTATTAAGCCAGATACGCAGTATTTT.

The chain links TRBV9 to TRBJ2-1; 11 bases map to TRBD2. The CDR3 sequence is 19 residues long. V dropped 0 bases and J dropped 3; count of bases not matched to a gene: 11. From germline, CDR1 is SGDLS and CDR2 YYNGEE. DNA of the CDR3: TGTGCCAGCAGCGTAGAGGGGCGCATAGCGGGAGGGCTCTACAATGAGCAGTTCTTC. It translates to CASSVEGRIAGGLYNEQFF.